The clone carrying this TCR beta chain has more than one count but fewer than ten. Its antigen is not known. The sample originates from a study of T cell responses to AZD1222 COVID-19 vaccine. On the study more broadly: Some second doses came at about 4 weeks and others at about 12 weeks; these were pooled.

Sequenced by immunoSEQ multiplex PCR; TCRdb stores in-frame clones only, minus some. The profile shows tens of thousands of clones, roughly 88% of them singletons. General study findings and limits: Repertoires in all cases were sampled only once the peak T cell response had passed.

This clonotype was sampled from an adult in good health. The sequencing here drew on peripheral blood, taken on day 0 of AZD1222 vaccination.

The CDR3 coding sequence is TGCGCCAGCAGCCAAGATAGGTTTCCAAGCTCCTACAATGAGCAGTTCTTC. Its translation: CASSQDRFPSSYNEQFF. The chain combines TRBV4-1 with TRBJ2-1; D is unresolved. CDR1 and CDR2 (germline): MGHRA, YSYEKL. The ends were cut back, 0 bases at V and 0 bases at J, with 12 bases in the middle. The CDR3 length is 17 residues.